These T cell receptor beta chains were read from a single sample in a study of early T cells in non-severe SARS-CoV-2 infection. One entry per CDR3 protein, called by TCRdb with MiXCR from the 5' RACE reads. The table lists 100,000 to 120,000 distinct CDR3 sequences, around 12% of them singletons, with approximately 4% in the top ten. Sequenced material: whole blood, taken at baseline. The origin of the receptors is an adult who was a healthcare worker with PCR-confirmed SARS-CoV-2 infection or an uninfected control (not recorded which). Each CDR3 is given with its conserved first and last residue. A D gene is named only where the DNA matches it firmly. Clone size is not always given. Where it is, it says once, few, many or a class for expanded clones.

TRBV12-3/TRBV12-4	TRBD1	TRBJ2-7	few	CASSLGGTGRYEQYF	TGTGCCAGCAGCTTAGGAGGGACAGGTCGCTACGAGCAGTACTTC
TRBV20-1	TRBD2	TRBJ2-1	NA	CSAAHSGRGGEQFF	TGCAGTGCTGCCCACAGCGGGAGGGGCGGTGAGCAGTTCTTC
TRBV7-3	TRBD2	TRBJ2-3	NA	CASSLTSGRTDTQYF	TGTGCCAGCAGCTTGACTAGCGGGAGAACGGATACGCAGTATTTT
TRBV18	TRBD2	TRBJ2-3	NA	CASSPPGKRESTDTQYF	TGTGCCAGCTCACCACCGGGCAAGCGGGAGTCTACAGATACGCAGTATTTT
TRBV29-1	NA	TRBJ1-4	few	CSVRAGPATNEKLFF	TGCAGCGTTCGGGCAGGCCCCGCAACTAATGAAAAACTGTTTTTT
TRBV5-6	TRBD2	TRBJ2-2	NA	CASSLPLAGANTGELFF	TGTGCCAGCAGCTTACCCCTAGCGGGGGCCAACACCGGGGAGCTGTTTTTT
TRBV7-9	NA	TRBJ1-1	many	CASSPSGSENTEAFF	TGTGCCAGCAGCCCGAGCGGATCCGAAAACACTGAAGCTTTCTTT
TRBV7-2	NA	TRBJ2-3	NA	CASSLDYFPLQYF	TGTGCCAGCAGCCTCGACTATTTCCCGTTGCAGTATTTT
TRBV28	NA	TRBJ2-1	NA	CASSPQDFVYNEQFF	TGTGCCAGCAGTCCTCAGGACTTTGTCTACAATGAGCAGTTCTTC
TRBV5-1	NA	TRBJ2-3	NA	CASSRTSTDTQYF	TGCGCCAGCAGCAGAACTAGCACAGATACGCAGTATTTT
TRBV5-5	TRBD1	TRBJ2-5	few	CASTIRLPRTGLETQYF	TGTGCCAGCACCATCAGGCTCCCCAGGACAGGGTTGGAGACCCAGTACTTC
TRBV2	TRBD1	TRBJ1-2	few	CASSFGQGFYGYTF	TGTGCCAGCAGTTTTGGACAGGGTTTCTATGGCTACACCTTC
TRBV25-1	TRBD1	TRBJ2-7	few	CASSESTGGNEQYF	TGTGCCAGCAGTGAGTCCACAGGGGGGAACGAGCAGTACTTC
TRBV7-9	NA	TRBJ1-3	many	CASSPTVVSGNTIYF	TGTGCCAGCAGCCCGACAGTGGTCTCTGGAAACACCATATATTTT
TRBV6-4	NA	TRBJ2-3	many	CASSGGSSTDTQYF	TGTGCCAGCAGTGGTGGCTCCAGCACAGATACGCAGTATTTT
TRBV7-3	TRBD1	TRBJ1-6	NA	CASSPDRANSPLHF	TGTGCCAGCAGCCCCGACAGGGCAAATTCACCCCTCCACTTT
TRBV29-1	TRBD2	TRBJ2-3	many	CSATFRRGGTDTQYF	TGCAGCGCCACCTTCCGACGGGGGGGCACAGATACGCAGTATTTT
TRBV6-2/TRBV6-3	NA	TRBJ1-1	NA	CASSYGRVTEAFF	TGTGCCAGCAGTTACGGCAGGGTGACTGAAGCTTTCTTT
TRBV3-1	NA	TRBJ2-1	few	CASSQVMTSNEQFF	TGTGCCAGCAGCCAAGTTATGACTAGCAATGAGCAGTTCTTC
TRBV20-1	TRBD1	TRBJ2-7	many	CSARDLETGGQPYEQYF	TGCAGTGCTAGAGATCTCGAAACAGGGGGACAACCCTACGAGCAGTACTTC
TRBV2	NA	TRBJ1-1	NA	CASDNHMNTEAFF	TGTGCCAGCGACAACCACATGAACACTGAAGCTTTCTTT
TRBV4-1	NA	TRBJ2-4	NA	CASSQANFLAKNIQYF	TGCGCCAGCAGCCAAGCCAACTTCCTAGCCAAAAACATTCAGTACTTC
TRBV30	NA	TRBJ1-5	many	CAWSVGGNQPQHF	TGTGCCTGGAGTGTGGGGGGCAATCAGCCCCAGCATTTT
TRBV4-1	TRBD1	TRBJ2-7	NA	CASSQNPGQGAYEQYF	TGCGCCAGCAGCCAGAACCCGGGACAGGGGGCCTACGAGCAGTACTTC
TRBV5-4	TRBD2	TRBJ2-2	NA	CASSLAEREGPSGELFF	TGTGCCAGCAGCTTGGCCGAGCGGGAGGGCCCCTCCGGGGAGCTGTTTTTT
TRBV12-3/TRBV12-4	NA	TRBJ2-3	NA	CASSLGQGGTDTQYF	TGTGCCAGCAGTTTGGGGCAGGGTGGCACAGATACGCAGTATTTT
TRBV11-2	TRBD1	TRBJ2-7	few	CASSLDSSDRGYEQYF	TGTGCCAGCAGCTTAGACTCCTCCGACAGGGGGTACGAGCAGTACTTC
TRBV5-4	NA	TRBJ1-1	NA	CASSFFGVRNTEAFF	TGTGCCAGCAGCTTCTTCGGGGTCAGGAACACTGAAGCTTTCTTT